The subject of this entry is one T cell receptor beta chain. It has no known antigen specificity. No much larger clonotype is one base removed from it; base qualities were not supplied. The cohort was made up of about 610 healthy bone marrow donors. All cohort members were sampled while nominally healthy, although unrecorded immune exposures were likely present. The donor tested CMV seronegative and was one of the 352 seronegative cohort members. A peripheral blood sample was provided by each donor, and peripheral blood mononuclear cells were used for TCR beta sequencing. Genomic DNA was extracted from the blood cell samples with the Qiagen DNeasy Blood Extraction Kit. The CDR3 numbers 14 residues from cysteine through phenylalanine. Kept here is only the CDR3 DNA, which spans 42 bases and is read in frame from base 1. CDR1 and CDR2 are read off the germline V gene (reference sequence) as MNHEY and SMNVEV.

The source of the sample is a study of cytomegalovirus exposure and HLA in healthy donors (dated by TCRdb to about 2017). Concerning the study at large: According to an earlier analysis of several hundred of the donors, about 180 million T cells yielded over 100 million unique TCR beta sequences and more than 250 Gb of sequence data. Around 330 gigabases of sequencing data and 75 million to 85 million unique TCR sequences made up an early release that covered under 750 HLA-typed donors. Of the roughly 390 genotyped donors, about 80% fell in the genetic ancestry cluster associated with self-reported Caucasian donors. The study aimed to test whether cataloging public T cell receptors could reveal signatures of past pathogen exposure. The T cell repertoires of 666 subjects were profiled by immunosequencing and related to cytomegalovirus serostatus. A separate validation cohort of more than 100 different subjects was used in addition to the 666-subject first cohort. To predict cytomegalovirus infection status, the study brought together high-throughput TCR immunosequencing, statistical association of individual TCRs with disease status, and machine learning. A later analysis re-examined previously published TCR beta repertoires from roughly 650 donors and added high-resolution HLA genotyping to investigate patterns of TCR occurrence. The later analysis used no new phenotypic data to find candidate immune exposures, relying instead on TCR beta sequences and their occurrence across donors. An earlier analysis of approximately 500 of the donors applied high-throughput TCR beta sequencing to assess whether each TCR beta V gene segment acted as functional or pseudogenic. Donor age, sex, ethnicity and CMV serostatus were collected together with the repertoire data. A later genetic analysis took genome-wide SNP genotypes for about three fifths of the 666 donors and used that subset as a discovery cohort. Every repertoire in the discovery cohort had been generated on one and the same sequencing platform. Class I and class II HLA loci were covered by the typing at four-digit resolution. The number of typed donors differed by locus: roughly 620-630 for A, B, C, DRB1 and DQB1; some 500 for DQA1; approximately 600 for DPA1; and about 450 for DPB1. About 5 DR-DQ haplotypes were handled as single units for association and clustering, since linkage in the cohort was strong. Across about 370 genotyped donors of the cohort, an average of about 250,000 unique TCR beta nucleotide sequences per donor were sequenced, and roughly a sixth of those sequences were non-productive.

Library preparation was by the immunoSEQ multiplex PCR assay. For the multiplex PCR, a mixture combining 60 forward primers for TCR Vbeta segments and 13 reverse primers for TCR Jbeta segments was used. A multiplex PCR assay on genomic DNA amplified the CDR3 region of rearranged TCR beta genes. The amplified TCR beta libraries were sequenced on the Illumina HiSeq System as 87-base-pair reads. In the authors' own workflow: In a later analysis, 70 million to 95 million unique TCR beta chains were counted across the 666 repertoires, and around 10 million of these chains were shared by at least two donors. To remove PCR and sequencing errors, raw reads were error-corrected and collapsed into unique sequences using a nearest-neighbor algorithm that merged closely related sequences. To assign V, D and J gene segments, CDR3 sequences were aligned to IMGT reference sequences. For a sequence to be retained, at least a six-nucleotide match to both a V gene segment and a J gene segment was required. Rearrangements were classified as productive when the CDR3 lacked stop codons and remained in frame with V and J, and all other rearrangements were classified as non-productive. CDR3 was defined according to IMGT convention as the region running from the second conserved V-encoded cysteine to the conserved J-encoded phenylalanine. The earlier analysis of a few hundred of the donors excluded any sequence lacking an unambiguous match to a single V gene segment. In an earlier analysis of 450 to 750 of the donors, a V segment was called functional when productive rearrangements were above 56.7%, and segregating when the standard deviation between donors exceeded 5%. A statistical classification framework was built to diagnose cytomegalovirus status from the catalog of TCR beta chain sequences. A later analysis assigned V and J genes by comparing TCR nucleotide sequences with IMGT/GENE-DB human TR gene sequences. A later analysis assigned CDR3 sequences and most-parsimonious VDJ recombination scenarios with the TCRdist pipeline. A later analysis defined each TCR beta chain by its CDR3 amino acid sequence plus V-gene family, and excluded reads lacking a unique V-gene family. To address suspected cross-contamination and a sequencing artifact, a later analysis removed 550 to 750 highly shared, low-generation-probability nucleotide sequences. In a later analysis, a clonal expansion index for each public chain was calculated from normalized within-repertoire ranks of inferred template counts. Generation probabilities in a later analysis came from a VDJ recombination model fitted to out-of-frame rearrangements, and those results were checked against IGoR. In a later analysis, TCR-TCR, TCR-HLA and TCR-CMV co-occurrence was scored with hypergeometric tests, and a repertoire-size bias correction was applied to TCR pairs. False discovery rates were estimated in a later analysis by permuting HLA or CMV assignments 20 times. In a later analysis, co-occurring TCRs were grouped with DBSCAN, and TCRdist sequence similarity was added when clustering was performed within HLA-allele-positive subsets. Repertoires with fewer than 30,000 or more than 120,000 public chains were left out of co-occurrence clustering, as were five repertoires with anomalous nucleotide sharing. TCRdb limited this immuneACCESS table to in-frame rearrangements with V and J called. A share of clones is missing; checked studies link under half to unresolved V genes, and the rest is unexplained. V and J calls and clone size come straight from that table; D and trimming were deduced from the DNA. The sample table records roughly 140,000 clones; 60% to 80% of these occur just once. The ten largest clones add up to approximately 5.1% of the sample.

The full study reports these points: Roughly uniform sequencing depth across donors was assumed in presence/absence analyses, although this assumption may not hold. An association between a missense DCLRE1C variant and V-gene and J-gene trimming of TCR beta chains was found in a later genetic analysis and replicated in an independent cohort. About 17 rarely observed V segments, including chromosome 9 orphons, were excluded from the earlier analysis of a few hundred of the donors because counts were too low. Because the 87-base-pair reads could not distinguish some IMGT-functional V segments, including TRBV6-2 and TRBV6-3, those segments were excluded. A later analysis reported that several top co-occurrence clusters appeared linked to parvovirus B19, influenza, CMV and Epstein-Barr virus. In a later genetic analysis, fewer N-insertions in productive TCRs were reported among donors in an Asian-associated ancestry cluster than the roughly 640-donor mean. Assigning TCR associations to individual alleles was difficult when HLA alleles, especially DR and DQ, strongly co-occurred. A group of highly shared sequence variants was considered likely to be a technical artifact of the sequencing pipeline. In a later analysis, HLA-associated TCR beta chains showed more clonal expansion and lower generation probabilities than non-associated chains that were equally common. Broadly in line with IMGT annotations, most TCR beta V segments showed up in productive rearrangements about 90% or about 30% of the time in an earlier analysis of a few hundred of the donors. In this cohort, only TCR beta chains were sequenced, and detectable features were limited by the absence of alpha or paired-chain data. The authors suggested that the approach could potentially be generalized to other disease states and immunological phenotypes. CMV serostatus was the only immune exposure information available for the cohort. A later analysis found that TCR association rates varied across HLA loci, with DRB1 alleles showing the most associated TCRs and HLA-C alleles the fewest. Specific HLA alleles were associated with 16,951 TCR beta sequences at a false discovery rate of 0.05 in a later analysis. The study gave a list of around 170 TCR beta chains associated with cytomegalovirus. A few of the identified cytomegalovirus-associated TCR beta chains were confirmed in vitro to be specific for cytomegalovirus antigens. While some public TCRs were present in many individuals, most TCR sequences turned up only very rarely across donors. HLA typing was unavailable for some donors at each locus, so association tests used only the typed subset. In both the original and validation cohorts, the classifier was reported to diagnose cytomegalovirus status with high specificity and sensitivity. Linkage disequilibrium might explain the correlated functional status among segregating V segments, but an unknown experimental factor could not be ruled out. A further reported finding was that TCR beta sequences accurately predicted the HLA-A and HLA-B alleles for most subjects in the first cohort. Most CMV-associated TCR beta chains appeared to be HLA-restricted in a later analysis, and the HLA associations seemed to be driven largely by CMV exposure.

The sequenced sample was PBMCs. The receptor was isolated from a male donor in good health and CMV-seronegative. This chain is built from TRBV27 and TRBJ2-5; a stretch of 7 junction bases matches TRBD1. Gene TRBJ2-7 matches the end of the DNA better, so the J call may be wrong. In nucleotide form, the sequence is TGTGCCAGCAGCCAACAGGGGTTTTCCTACGAGCAGTACTTC. It translates as CASSQQGFSYEQYF.